This T cell receptor (beta chain) was sequenced during a study of human T cells and chemical hapten exposure (dated by TCRdb to the early 2020s). Study-wide context: For sensitization, 2% DPC in acetone was applied to a 2 cm by 2 cm area of upper inner arm skin. Weekly therapeutic DPC doses were additionally applied to the scalp of patients throughout the roughly 24-week study period. Patch testing was performed on the upper back with Finn chambers containing 0.01% DPC, and the patch tests were scored after 6 days according to International Contact Dermatitis Research Group standards. The mostly female patient cohort included alopecia areata with under or over 50% scalp involvement, alopecia totalis and alopecia universalis. Libraries were combined into a pool for sequencing, and differences in TCR yield between samples came mainly from small differences in library volumes within the pool. The study tracked peripheral blood TCR repertoire changes in vivo during primary and secondary sensitization to the hapten diphenylcyclopropenone (DPC) in alopecia patients. Patient blood was sampled pre-sensitization (week 0) and at 2, 6 and about 24 weeks after DPC sensitization. Blood for TCR sequencing was provided by twenty-nine alopecia patients at one to four time points (pre-sensitization, 2, 6 and 24 weeks).

Receptor amplification or capture employed RACE. For sequencing, a NextSeq 500 was employed. During library preparation, unique molecular identifiers were attached to individual cDNA molecules so that TCRs could be counted quantitatively and reproducibly. Each blood RNA sample was used to sequence both TCR alpha and TCR beta chains. In the original analysis: The median number of TCRs per sample was some 100,000, ranging from about 23,224 to 750,000. V, J and CDR3 annotation of the TCR reads was carried out using the Decombinator software suite. Every sample was subsampled to the same number of TCRs (28,000) for the PS versus PT1 abundance plots. Expanded TCRs were defined as absent before sensitization and observed at least eight times at the 2-week time point. TCRdb applied fastp at Q25 and MiXCR to the public reads, then kept only in-frame beta chains. One record per CDR3 amino acid sequence lists the most common genes and DNA. These V and J calls derive from TCRdb rather than the authors' analysis. The sample has 60,000 to 70,000 distinct CDR3 sequences on record, about a tenth of them singletons. Of the sample, over 4% falls within the top ten clones.

Sample time point, as interpreted from the label and publication: pre-sensitization, week 0. What this sample's treatment or condition label stands for: therapeutic diphenylcyclopropenone sensitization with weekly scalp DPC. At each patch-test visit, blood was drawn before the patch test was applied. To be eligible, patients had to be aged 18 to 70, diagnosed with alopecia and judged suitable for DPC therapy, while pregnant patients were excluded. Unfractionated whole blood was collected in Tempus Blood RNA tubes, and total RNA was extracted from that blood. A word on this clonotype: This clone's antigen is unknown. No base quality information exists; no much larger clone differs at one position.

V loses 5 bases, J loses 1 base, and the germline ends lie 11 bases apart. The germline V gene encodes CDR1 SGHVS and CDR2 FNYEAQ. There are 14 amino acids in the CDR3, from cysteine to phenylalanine inclusive. Of all the DNA, just the CDR3 is kept, 42 bases in frame from base 1. What the work shows at the level of the full study, not this receptor alone: Patch test score correlated positively with the number of PT1 expanded TCRs, reaching significance at thresholds 8, 16 and 32 but not at 4. Compared with pre-sensitization or healthy control sets, expanded TCRs formed significantly more large CDR3 similarity clusters, which is consistent with antigen-driven responses. No change with DPC sensitization was found in the number of TCRs above 1 in 1000 frequency, and no evidence of global repertoire structure alterations was found. Because all patients had alopecia, a presumed autoimmune disease, the immune response of the patients might differ from that of healthy individuals. Repeated subsampling changed both the strength of the expansion versus patch-test correlation and the threshold at which that correlation became significant.

This specimen was whole blood, taken in connection with sensitization to the hapten diphenylcyclopropenone (DPC). The clonotype comes from a woman aged 50 to 60 with alopecia areata. Some clones in this sample may be carry-over from other donors' samples. Recombination joined TRBV7-6 with TRBJ1-1; a confident D gene designation cannot be given. The CDR3 region reads CASSPGPSNTEAFF. DNA sequence: TGTGCCAGCAGCCCCGGTCCCTCGAACACTGAAGCTTTCTTT.